This TCR beta chain originates from a study of technical replicates of blood from several donors. The assay was immunoSEQ multiplex PCR, and TCRdb's table has in-frame clones only and misses some. The data hold about 82,000 clones, with 91% observed a single time. Trimming at V came to 9 bases and at J to 2 bases, leaving 7 bases not matched to a gene. The germline V gene has CDR1 MNHEY and CDR2 SVGAGI. The CDR3 spans 15 residues. The chain is built from TRBV6-5 and TRBJ2-1, with 10 bases identical to TRBD2. Sequences were obtained from T cells isolated from PBMCs. This TCR derives from a human donor in good health. This CDR3 is CASSLGLAAYNEQFF. In DNA form, the CDR3 reads TGTGCCAGTTCCCTAGGACTAGCGGCCTACAATGAGCAGTTCTTC.